Each of the 7 T cell receptor beta chains below was sequenced from the same sample in a study of cytomegalovirus exposure and HLA in healthy donors. Primers included in the PCR were 60 Vbeta and 13 Jbeta primers. Clones were sequenced by immunoSEQ multiplex PCR, and TCRdb holds only the in-frame ones, with some missing. The sample has 150,000 to 200,000 clones, more than 60% seen once. The source material was PBMCs. The receptors were sampled from a man younger than 40 in good health and CMV-seropositive.

In this sample, this clone turned up a few times. The chain links TRBV19 to TRBJ2-7; 8 nucleotides align to TRBD2. CDR1 and CDR2 (germline): LNHDA, SQIVND (reference sequence). V dropped 2 bases and J dropped 6; count of bases not matched to a gene: 12. The CDR3 covers 16 residues. In DNA, the CDR3 is TGTGCCAGTAGTATAAGGGCGGGAGGTGGTCAGGGCGAGCAGTACTTC. Amino acid sequence: CASSIRAGGGQGEQYF.

V and J are TRBV9 and TRBJ1-5; D uncertain. The germline V gene has CDR1 SGDLS and CDR2 YYNGEE. Deletions cut 4 bases from V and 2 bases from J, with 7 bases between. The CDR3 sequence is 13 residues long. CDR3 nucleotide sequence: TGTGCCAGCAGCCCCGGGGGCAATCAGCCCCAGCATTTT. Translating gives CASSPGGNQPQHF. Full variable domain (remainder filled in from reference TRBV9 and TRBJ1-5): DSGVTQTPKHLITATGQRVTLRCSPRSGDLSVYWYQQSLDQGLQFLIQYYNGEERAKGNILERFSAQQFPDLHSELNLSSLELGDSALYFCASSPGGNQPQHFGDGTRLSIL.

The chain couples TRBV7-2 to TRBJ2-7; a possible D gene is TRBD1 (5 bases). The V end was cut by 5 bases, the J end by 3 bases, with 14 bases between. CDR1 and CDR2 (germline): SGHTA, FQGNSA. This CDR3 has 14 residues. This CDR3 reads CASSPPGLYYEQYF. DNA for the CDR3: TGTGCCAGCAGCCCCCCAGGGCTTTACTACGAGCAGTACTTC.

This chain joins TRBV7-9 and TRBJ2-7, with 12 bases fitting TRBD2. CDR3 size: 17 residues. CDR1 is SEHNR, CDR2 FQNEAQ, per germline (reference sequence). V trimming: 4 bases; J trimming: 4 bases; junction bases outside the gene matches: 11. The CDR3 DNA follows: TGTGCCAGCAGCTCTACATTGACTAGCGGGAGTGTATACGAGCAGTACTTC. Protein: CASSSTLTSGSVYEQYF.

The CDR3 is CASSSTGGTTEAFF. Here the CDR3 DNA reads TGCGCCAGCAGCTCCACAGGGGGCACCACTGAAGCTTTCTTT. This rearrangement joins TRBV5-1 to TRBJ1-1; 9 nucleotides match TRBD1. The CDR3 is 14 amino acids. V shed 3 bases, J shed 4 bases, and the junction held 4 bases outside the gene matches. Germline V gene sequence: CDR1 SGHRS, CDR2 YFSETQ.

The gene calls are TRBV7-2 and TRBJ2-1; D call uncertain. From germline, CDR1 is SGHTA and CDR2 FQGNSA. V dropped 2 bases and J dropped 3 bases, with 11 bases sitting between them. The CDR3 loop spans 15 amino acids. Here the CDR3 DNA reads TGTGCCAGCAGCTTATCCCCGTCCCTCTACAATGAGCAGTTCTTC. As protein: CASSLSPSLYNEQFF.

The CDR3 coding sequence is TGTGCCAGCAGCCTTGGGAGCGGGAACACCGGGGAGCTGTTTTTT. This encodes CASSLGSGNTGELFF. This rearrangement joins TRBV11-2 to TRBJ2-2, with a weak D call TRBD2 (5 bases). V lost 5 bases and J lost 1, with 11 bases in between. The length of the CDR3 is 15 residues. CDR1 is SGHAT and CDR2 is FQNNGV in the germline V gene. The full variable domain, its missing parts supplied by reference TRBV11-2 and TRBJ2-2, is EAGVAQSPRYKIIEKRQSVAFWCNPISGHATLYWYQQILGQGPKLLIQFQNNGVVDDSQLPKDRFSAERLKGVDSTLKIQPAKLEDSAVYLCASSLGSGNTGELFFGEGSRLTVL.